The rows below give T cell receptor beta chains drawn from one sample of a study of chemoradiotherapy in HPV16-positive cancers. Only in-frame clones appear in the TCRdb table, and some are missing; sequencing was by immunoSEQ multiplex PCR. Seen here are about 12,000 clones, around nine tenths observed once, and the top ten hold 2% to 3%. The source was blood, collected from a patient who underwent chemoradiotherapy. These receptors all come from a human donor with HPV-associated anogenital cancer. Both conserved end residues are part of each CDR3. Fields, in order: V gene, D gene, CDR3 length, J gene, CDR3 protein. The D gene is left open where the match is weak.

>TRBV15|.|14|TRBJ1-1
CATSRADRPTEAFF
>TRBV6-1|TRBD1|14|TRBJ1-1
CASTGGGMDTEAFF
>TRBV7-9|TRBD1|15|TRBJ1-2
CASSSKGQGDYGYTF
>TRBV6-6|TRBD1|15|TRBJ2-2
CASSIDRANTGELFF
>TRBV9|.|15|TRBJ2-3
CASSVSGGYADTQYF
>TRBV4-1|TRBD2|16|TRBJ2-3
CASSQILAGVGDTQYF
>TRBV11-2|TRBD2|17|TRBJ2-3
CASSSGTSGGARDTQYF
>TRBV6-6|TRBD2|15|TRBJ2-1
CASSRIGGGYNEQFF
>TRBV27|TRBD2|15|TRBJ2-4
CASAGLAGGKNIQYF
>TRBV14|TRBD1|13|TRBJ1-2
CASRGQGAYGYTF
>TRBV7-9|TRBD1|15|TRBJ2-1
CASSEIGQVYNEQFF
>TRBV6-6|TRBD1|13|TRBJ1-1
CASSTQGGREAFF
>TRBV7-2|TRBD2|17|TRBJ2-5
CASSLGLAGPNGETQYF
>TRBV13|TRBD2|15|TRBJ2-1
CASSFLAGGVDEQFF
>TRBV7-2|.|15|TRBJ1-2
CASSPYRAQGYGYTF
>TRBV7-8|.|14|TRBJ1-5
CASSDRRNNQPQHF
>TRBV7-3|.|13|TRBJ2-2
CASSLTGTGELFF
>TRBV30|TRBD1|18|TRBJ1-1
CAWSSRGTGAPSRTEAFF
>TRBV5-8|.|14|TRBJ1-5
CASSLPGASPAQHF
>TRBV6-1|TRBD1|13|TRBJ1-1
CASSLRDRDEAFF
>TRBV7-9|.|14|TRBJ1-1
CASSFQGRKSEAFF
>TRBV11-2|TRBD2|15|TRBJ2-5
CASKRLAGDQETQYF
>TRBV4-2|.|14|TRBJ2-1
CASSQDGQRNEQFF
>TRBV9|.|15|TRBJ2-1
CASSVEGGSYNEQFF
>TRBV19|.|15|TRBJ2-2
CASSSQGGYTGELFF
>TRBV2|.|16|TRBJ1-3
CASSGQAVYSGNTIYF
>TRBV6-5|.|15|TRBJ1-3
CASSYSVIGGNTIYF
>TRBV10-1|TRBD2|15|TRBJ2-1
CASSETAGGTRGEFF
>TRBV19|.|14|TRBJ1-5
CASSTGLSNQPQHF
>TRBV18|.|12|TRBJ2-7
CASSARGDEQYF
>TRBV6-4|.|13|TRBJ2-3
CASSEGGTDTQYF
>TRBV7-5|.|19|TRBJ2-3
CARSFRLAGGRTSTDTQYF
>TRBV9|TRBD2|15|TRBJ2-1
CASSPLAGKGNEQFF
>TRBV5-1|.|12|TRBJ1-2
CASSLGQWGYTF
>TRBV29-1|.|14|TRBJ2-3
CSVYAGAFTDTQYF
>TRBV27|.|16|TRBJ2-4
CASSLFPGRSKNIQYF
>TRBV7-9|.|15|TRBJ2-7
CASRGRGSSSYEQYF
>TRBV7-2|TRBD2|15|TRBJ2-5
CASSLELAGPGEQYF
>TRBV18|.|13|TRBJ1-5
CASSRGGNQPQHF
>TRBV11-3|.|12|TRBJ2-1
CASSLAGNEQFF
>TRBV4-1|.|13|TRBJ2-5
CASSGRSGQTQYF